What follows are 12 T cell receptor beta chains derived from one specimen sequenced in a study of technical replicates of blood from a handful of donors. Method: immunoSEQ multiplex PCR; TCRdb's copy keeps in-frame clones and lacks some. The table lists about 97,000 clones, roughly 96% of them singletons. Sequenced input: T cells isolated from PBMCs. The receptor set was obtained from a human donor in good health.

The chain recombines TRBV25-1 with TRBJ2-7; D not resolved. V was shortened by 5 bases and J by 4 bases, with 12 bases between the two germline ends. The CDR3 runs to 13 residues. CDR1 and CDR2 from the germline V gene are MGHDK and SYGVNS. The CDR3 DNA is TGTGCCAGCAGTCCGCTGTCAGTTTACGAGCAGTACTTC. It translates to CASSPLSVYEQYF.

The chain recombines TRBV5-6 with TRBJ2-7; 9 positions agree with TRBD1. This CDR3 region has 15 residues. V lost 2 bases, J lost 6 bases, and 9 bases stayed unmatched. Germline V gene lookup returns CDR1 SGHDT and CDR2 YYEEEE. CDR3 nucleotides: TGTGCCAGCAGCTTCGCCGGGACAGGGCTTGGCGAGCAGTACTTC. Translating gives CASSFAGTGLGEQYF.

The CDR3 sequence is CASSRRQGDYEQYF. CDR3 in DNA: TGTGCCAGCAGCCGAAGACAGGGCGACTACGAGCAGTACTTC. The V gene is TRBV5-4, the J gene TRBJ2-7; 7 bases agree with TRBD1. V lost 4 bases, J lost 3 bases, and 7 bases stayed unmatched. The CDR3 covers 14 residues. Germline loops: CDR1 SGHNT, CDR2 YYREEE (reference sequence).

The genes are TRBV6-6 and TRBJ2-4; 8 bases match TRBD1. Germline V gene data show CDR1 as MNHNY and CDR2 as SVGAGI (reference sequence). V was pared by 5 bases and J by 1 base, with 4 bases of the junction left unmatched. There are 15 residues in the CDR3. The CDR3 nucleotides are TGTGCCAGCAGTAATAGACAGGGGGCCAAAAACATTCAGTACTTC. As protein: CASSNRQGAKNIQYF.

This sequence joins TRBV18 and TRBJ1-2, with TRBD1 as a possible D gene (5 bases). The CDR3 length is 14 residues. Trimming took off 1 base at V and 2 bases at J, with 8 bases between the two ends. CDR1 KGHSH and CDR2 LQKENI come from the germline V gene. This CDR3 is CASSPRGMNYGYTF. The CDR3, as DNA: TGTGCCAGCTCACCACGGGGCATGAACTATGGCTACACCTTC.

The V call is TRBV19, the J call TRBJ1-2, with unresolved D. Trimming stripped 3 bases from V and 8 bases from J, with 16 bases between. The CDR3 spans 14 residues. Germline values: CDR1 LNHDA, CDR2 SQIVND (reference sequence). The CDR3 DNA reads TGTGCCAGTAGTATCCTCAGTTCAATACTAGGCTACACCTTC. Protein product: CASSILSSILGYTF.

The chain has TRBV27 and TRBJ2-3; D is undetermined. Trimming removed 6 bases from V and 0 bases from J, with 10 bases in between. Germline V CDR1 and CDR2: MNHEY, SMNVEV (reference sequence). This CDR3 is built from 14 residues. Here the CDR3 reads CASRRHSSTDTQYF. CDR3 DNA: TGTGCCAGCAGAAGACATTCTAGCACAGATACGCAGTATTTT.

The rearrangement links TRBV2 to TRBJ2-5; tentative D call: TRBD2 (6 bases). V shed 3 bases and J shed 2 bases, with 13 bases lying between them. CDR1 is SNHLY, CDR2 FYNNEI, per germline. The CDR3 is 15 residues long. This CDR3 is CASSDPWRDQETQYF. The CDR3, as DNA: TGTGCCAGCAGTGACCCTTGGCGGGATCAAGAGACCCAGTACTTC.

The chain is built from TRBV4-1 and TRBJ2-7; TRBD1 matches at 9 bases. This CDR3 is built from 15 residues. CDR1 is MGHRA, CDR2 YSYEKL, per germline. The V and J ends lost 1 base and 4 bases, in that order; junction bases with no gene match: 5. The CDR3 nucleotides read TGCGCCAGCAGCCAAGTGGCAGGACAGGGGTACGAGCAGTACTTC. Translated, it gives CASSQVAGQGYEQYF.

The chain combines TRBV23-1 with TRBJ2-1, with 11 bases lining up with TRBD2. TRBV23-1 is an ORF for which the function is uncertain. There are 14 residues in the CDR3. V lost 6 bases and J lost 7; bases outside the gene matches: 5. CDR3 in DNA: TGCGCCAGCAGGCGACTAGCGGGACTTAATGAGCAGTTCTTC. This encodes CASRRLAGLNEQFF.

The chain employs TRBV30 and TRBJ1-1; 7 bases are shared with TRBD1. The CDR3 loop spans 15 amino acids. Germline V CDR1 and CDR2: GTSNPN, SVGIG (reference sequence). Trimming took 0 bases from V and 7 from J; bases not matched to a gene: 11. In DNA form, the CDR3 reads TGTGCCTGGAGTGTACTCGACAGGGACGGTAATGAAGCTTTCTTT. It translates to CAWSVLDRDGNEAFF.

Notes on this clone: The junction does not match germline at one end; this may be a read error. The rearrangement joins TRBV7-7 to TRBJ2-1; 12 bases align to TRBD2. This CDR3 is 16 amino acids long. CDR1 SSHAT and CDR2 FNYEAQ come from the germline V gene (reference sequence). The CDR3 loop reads CASSLALAGGYNEQFF. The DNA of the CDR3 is TGTGCTAGCAGCTTAGCGCTAGCGGGAGGGTACAATGAGCAGTTCTTC.